This record looks at one T cell receptor (beta chain) sequence and its context. Its recognized antigen is unknown. The record has no base qualities; no much larger clone is one base away. Library preparation used 5' RACE. Instrument on record: NextSeq 500. Unique molecular identifiers were attached to individual cDNA molecules in the TCR library protocol so that sequencing error and PCR bias could be corrected. Sequencing covered both TCR alpha and beta chains, and within each sample the abundances of alpha and beta sequences were tightly co-correlated. The original pipeline was this. Decombinator V4 was used to annotate the V gene, J gene and CDR3 of the TCR sequences. Expanded TCRs were defined as changing significantly between any two time points under a Poisson model with p below 0.0001. Abundances of TCRs were expressed as counts per million after normalisation to the total number of TCRs sequenced in each sample. MAIT TCRs were defined by TRAV1-2 paired with TRAJ12, TRAJ20 or TRAJ33, and iNKT TCRs by TRAV10 paired with TRAJ18. VDJdb, accessed 1 November 2021, was searched for CMV, EBV and SARS-CoV-2 annotated TCRs, with TCRs annotated for multiple antigens excluded. TCRdb reworked the public reads: Q25 trimming with fastp, MiXCR clone assembly, productive beta chains retained. Rows are unified per CDR3 protein, each entry keeping the most common DNA and genes. The V and J calls reflect TCRdb's pipeline rather than the authors' work. The sample table lists over 50,000 distinct CDR3 sequences, roughly 10% of them with a count of one. Roughly 1.7% of the sample is held by the ten biggest clonotypes.

For this chain, trimming is 4 bases at the V end and 2 bases at the J end, and the number of junction bases without a gene match is 10. CDR1 and CDR2 are read off the germline V gene as SGDLS and YYNGEE. The CDR3 runs 16 amino acids, cysteine and phenylalanine included. Of the read, only the CDR3 DNA is kept; its 48 bases are in frame from base 1. This was a case-control study nested in a cohort of healthcare workers in London, UK, who had nasopharyngeal swab PCR tests and blood samples taken every week. Between 23 and 31 March 2020, the week of the UK lockdown, healthcare workers were enrolled and then followed up weekly for as long as 16 weeks. The source of the sample is a study of early T cells in non-severe SARS-CoV-2 infection (dated by TCRdb to the early 2020s). Regarding the complete study: Bulk RNA from unsorted whole blood was used for TCR sequencing, so alpha and beta chains could not be paired.

Overall study outcomes, separate from this receptor: VDJdb matching was skewed toward anti-spike CD8 responses, so virus-specific expansions were likely underestimated and private and CD4 specificities were missed.

Sequencing was carried out using whole blood. The sequence was obtained from an adult who was a healthcare worker with PCR-confirmed SARS-CoV-2 infection or an uninfected control (not recorded which). The V and J segments used are TRBV9 and TRBJ2-7, with 9 bases matching TRBD1. The CDR3 has the sequence CASSPHYRGLTYEQYF. The nucleotides are TGTGCCAGCAGCCCGCACTACAGGGGGCTTACCTACGAGCAGTACTTC.